The present TCR beta chain was sequenced within a study of neurological immune-mediated disorders. Findings and limits, study-wide: The multiple sclerosis repertoire cluster was not associated with any clinical or MRI feature.

In its sample, this clonotype was seen many times. Its target is unknown. The CDR3 sequence is 14 residues long. V was pared by 6 bases and J by 1 base, with 9 bases of the junction left unmatched. In germline, CDR1 is DFQATT, CDR2 SNEGSKA (reference sequence). TCRdb passed the 5' RACE reads through MiXCR, listing each CDR3 protein once. The data hold roughly 71,000 distinct CDR3 sequences, with approximately 4.1% observed a single time. This TCR derives from a young man with multiple sclerosis. The chain employs TRBV20-1 and TRBJ2-7; TRBD1 matches at 7 bases. The material sequenced was PBMCs. The CDR3: CSATTGVGSYEQYF. The CDR3, as DNA: TGCAGTGCAACTACAGGGGTAGGATCCTACGAGCAGTACTTC.